This TCR beta chain was captured by sequencing in a study of PD-1 blockade in classical Hodgkin lymphoma (dated by TCRdb to 2018 to 2021). At the level of the whole study: Nivolumab dosing was 3 mg/kg intravenously every 2 weeks, continuing until either disease progression or unacceptable toxicity. The study used TCR beta sequencing and CyTOF to define a peripheral blood immune signature of response to PD-1 blockade in classical Hodgkin lymphoma.

Points on this clone: There is no known antigen for this receptor. Base-call qualities are not available, and no considerably larger clone is one nucleotide away.

The Qiagen DNeasy kit was used to extract genomic DNA both from unsorted PBMCs and from the negatively selected CD4+ and CD8+ fractions. Amplification of TCR beta CDR3 regions was done by immunoSEQ multiplex PCR with primers that anneal to V and J segments. Amplification bias was minimized using a synthetic immune receptor repertoire, and residual bias was removed computationally after sequencing. In the paper's pipeline: Custom Python scripts were used to quantify repertoire diversity as the Shannon entropy index. The unsorted, CD4+ and CD8+ repertoires were each analyzed separately, with the exception of combined analyses, where CD4+ and CD8+ sequences were merged in silico. Clonal expansion was defined as at least a 2-fold frequency increase after treatment relative to C1D1, with a pseudocount of 0.5 for undetected baseline clones. Clones with 0 or 1 copy at C1D1 were defined as singleton clones, while clones with 2 or more copies were defined as non-singleton clones. Clones expanded in unsorted samples were assigned a CD4+, CD8+ or unknown annotation through matching of protein sequences in sorted samples from the same patient. Wilcoxon tests were applied to paired samples to test diversity changes from C1D1 to C4D1. TCRdb obtained this table from immuneACCESS and retained in-frame rearrangements with V and J assigned. These tables miss some clones; where compared with another copy, unresolved V genes account for less than half of the shortfall, and the remainder is unexplained. That table supplies the V and J calls and clone size; D and trimming were determined from the DNA. The sample includes around 40,000 clones, with around four fifths observed a single time. The ten largest clones represent about an eighth of the sample.

Sample time point, as interpreted from the label and publication: cycle 1 day 1 (C1D1), immediately before nivolumab initiation. Relapse after autologous stem cell transplantation had occurred in all trial patients, and cohorts A, B and C were distinguished by prior brentuximab vedotin exposure. The trial cohort was composed of 56 patients with relapsed/refractory classical Hodgkin lymphoma, for whom complete response, partial response or progressive disease was recorded as best overall response. Single-agent nivolumab was administered to trial patients in the multi-cohort phase II CheckMate 205 trial. An independent review committee assessed best overall response by applying the 2007 International Working Group response criteria. PBMCs from the trial were collected at three points: immediately before nivolumab initiation (C1D1), and during therapy at cycle 2 day 1 and cycle 4 day 1. Peripheral blood was collected in 8 mL Vacutainer Cell Preparation Tubes, from which PBMCs were isolated by centrifugation and then cryopreserved.

CDR1 and CDR2 were assigned from the germline V gene as SGHDN and FVKESK. From its cysteine to its phenylalanine, the CDR3 spans 18 amino acids. Only the CDR3 DNA stays, 54 bases, in frame from base 1. At the junction V is shortened by 7 bases and J by 7 bases; bases outside the gene matches: 17. The investigation overall reported the following: Newly diagnosed patients were reported to have lower baseline TCR diversity than healthy donors, and relapsed/refractory patients were reported to have lower baseline TCR diversity still. Trial patients with a complete response had baseline diversity similar to that of newly diagnosed patients, while partial responders and progressors had significantly lower diversity. Lower diversity was seen in patients whose nivolumab began less than 1 year after ASCT, and these patients were left out of later analyses so that immune reconstitution would not confound the results. The study was restricted to a single clinical trial cohort, and the causes of repertoire differences, possibly disease activity or prior therapy, were left undefined. By C4D1, a significant rise was seen in CD4+ TCR diversity but not in CD8+ TCR diversity (p=0.0027 vs p=0.16), and the rise was most apparent among complete responders (p=0.02).

This chain is built from TRBV14 and TRBJ1-6; the junction holds 9 bases that match TRBD1. Specimen: peripheral blood mononuclear cells (PBMCs), collected at baseline. The source of this sequence is a human donor with classical Hodgkin lymphoma. The DNA sequence reads TGTGCCAGCATCCCCCCAAGACACCGGGACAGGGTAAATTCACCCCTCCACTTT. Its protein product is CASIPPRHRDRVNSPLHF. Beyond the CDR3, the reference TRBV14 and TRBJ1-6 genes provide the residues; the full variable domain reads: EAGVTQFPSHSVIEKGQTVTLRCDPISGHDNLYWYRRVMGKEIKFLLHFVKESKQDESGMPNNRFLAERTGGTYSTLKVQPAELEDSGVYFCASIPPRHRDRVNSPLHFGNGTRLTVT.